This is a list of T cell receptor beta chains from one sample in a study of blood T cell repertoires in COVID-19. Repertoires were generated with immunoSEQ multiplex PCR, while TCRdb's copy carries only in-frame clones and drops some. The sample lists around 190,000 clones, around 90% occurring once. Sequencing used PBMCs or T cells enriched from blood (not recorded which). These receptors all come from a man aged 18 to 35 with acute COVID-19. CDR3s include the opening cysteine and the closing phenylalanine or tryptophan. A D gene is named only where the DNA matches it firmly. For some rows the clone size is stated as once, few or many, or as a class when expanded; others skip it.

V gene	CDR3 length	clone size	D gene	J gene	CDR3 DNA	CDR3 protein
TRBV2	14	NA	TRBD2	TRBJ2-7	TGTGCCAGCAGTAGGTTAGCGGGAGGGCTCGAGCAGTACTTC	CASSRLAGGLEQYF
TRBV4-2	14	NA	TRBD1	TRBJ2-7	TGTGCCAGCAGCCCGGGACAGGGGTCTTACGAGCAGTACTTC	CASSPGQGSYEQYF
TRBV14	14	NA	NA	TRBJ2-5	TGTGCCAGCAGCCAACAGGGTTTGGGAGAGACCCAGTACTTC	CASSQQGLGETQYF
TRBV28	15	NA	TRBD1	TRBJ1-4	TGTGCCAGCAGTCTGGACAGGGCGGCTAATGAAAAACTGTTTTTT	CASSLDRAANEKLFF
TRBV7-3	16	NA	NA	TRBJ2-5	TGTGCCAGCAGCTTAATGGGGGCAGGGTATCAAGAGACCCAGTACTTC	CASSLMGAGYQETQYF
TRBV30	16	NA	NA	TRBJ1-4	TGTGCCTGGACCGGCAGGGGCATCTATCGTAATGAAAAACTGTTTTTT	CAWTGRGIYRNEKLFF
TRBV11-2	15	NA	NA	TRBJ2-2	TGTGCCAGCAGTTCAGTCGCCTCGAACACCGGGGAGCTGTTTTTT	CASSSVASNTGELFF
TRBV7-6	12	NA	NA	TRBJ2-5	TGTGCCAGCAGCTTAGGCTACGAGACCCAGTACTTC	CASSLGYETQYF
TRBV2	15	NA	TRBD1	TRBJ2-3	TGTGCCAGCAGTGCGGGACAGTCTAGCACAGATACGCAGTATTTT	CASSAGQSSTDTQYF
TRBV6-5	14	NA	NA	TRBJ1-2	TGTGCCAGCAGTTACGGACATAGAAACTATGGCTACACCTTC	CASSYGHRNYGYTF
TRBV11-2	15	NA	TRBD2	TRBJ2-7	TGTGCCAGCAGGCGGCCGGGACTAGCGCCCTACGAGCAGTACTTC	CASRRPGLAPYEQYF
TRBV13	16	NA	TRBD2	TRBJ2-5	TGTGCCAGCAGCCTCACCGGGACTAGCGGTCAAGAGACCCAGTACTTC	CASSLTGTSGQETQYF
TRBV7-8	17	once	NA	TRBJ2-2	TGTGCCAGCAGCTTAGGGTTCAGGGTCGGGGAGGCCGGGGAGCTGTTTTTT	CASSLGFRVGEAGELFF
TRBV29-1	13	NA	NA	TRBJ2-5	TGCAGCGTTAAGCACCGACTCCAAGAGACCCAGTACTTC	CSVKHRLQETQYF
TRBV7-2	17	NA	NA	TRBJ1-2	TGTGCCAGCAGCCGGGGGGGCAGCGAACGAGCTAACTATGGCTACACCTTC	CASSRGGSERANYGYTF